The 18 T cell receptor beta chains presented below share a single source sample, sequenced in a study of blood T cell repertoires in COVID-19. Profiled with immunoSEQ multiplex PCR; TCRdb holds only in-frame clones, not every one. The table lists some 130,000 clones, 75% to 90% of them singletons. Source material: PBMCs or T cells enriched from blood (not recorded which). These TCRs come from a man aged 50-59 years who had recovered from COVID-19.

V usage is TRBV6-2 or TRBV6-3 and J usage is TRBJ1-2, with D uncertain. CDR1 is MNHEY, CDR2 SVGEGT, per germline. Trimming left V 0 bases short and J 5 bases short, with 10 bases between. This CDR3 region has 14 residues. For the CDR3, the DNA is TGTGCCAGCAGTTACTCGTCAGTCCGATATGGCTACACCTTC. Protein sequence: CASSYSSVRYGYTF.

The CDR3, as DNA: TGTGCCAGCAGCGTAGATTTCGGAGGGTGGGACAGGCTGAACACTGAAGCTTTCTTT. It codes for CASSVDFGGWDRLNTEAFF. The genes are TRBV9 and TRBJ1-1, with 8 bases lining up with TRBD1. V lost 0 bases and J lost 0; bases outside the gene matches: 13. This CDR3 region has 19 residues. Germline V gives CDR1 SGDLS, CDR2 YYNGEE.

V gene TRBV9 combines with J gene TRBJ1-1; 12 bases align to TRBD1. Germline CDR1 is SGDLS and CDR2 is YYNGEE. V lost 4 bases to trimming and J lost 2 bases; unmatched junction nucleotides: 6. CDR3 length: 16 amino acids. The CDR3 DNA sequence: TGTGCCAGCAGCTCGGGACAGGGGGCGCTTAACACTGAAGCTTTCTTT. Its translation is CASSSGQGALNTEAFF.

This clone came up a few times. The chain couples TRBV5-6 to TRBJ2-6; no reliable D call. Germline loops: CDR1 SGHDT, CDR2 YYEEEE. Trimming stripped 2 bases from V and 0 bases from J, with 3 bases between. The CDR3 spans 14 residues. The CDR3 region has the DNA TGTGCCAGCAGCTTCGGCTCTGGGGCCAACGTCCTGACTTTC. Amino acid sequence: CASSFGSGANVLTF.

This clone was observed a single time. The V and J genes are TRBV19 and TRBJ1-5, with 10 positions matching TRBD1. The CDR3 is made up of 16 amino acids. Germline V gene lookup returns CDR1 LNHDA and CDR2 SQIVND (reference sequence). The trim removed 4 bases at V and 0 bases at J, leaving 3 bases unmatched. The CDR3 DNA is TGTGCCAGTAGTAAAGGGACAGGGGCTAGCAATCAGCCCCAGCATTTT. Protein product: CASSKGTGASNQPQHF.

CDR3 bases: TGTGCCAGCAGCTTAACGAGACAGGGTAGTTCACCCCTCCACTTT. Its translation is CASSLTRQGSSPLHF. The chain employs TRBV7-3 and TRBJ1-6; 7 nucleotides match TRBD1. Per the germline V gene, CDR1 is SGHTA and CDR2 is FQGTGA. V dropped 0 bases and J dropped 9; count of bases not matched to a gene: 5. This CDR3 region has 15 residues.

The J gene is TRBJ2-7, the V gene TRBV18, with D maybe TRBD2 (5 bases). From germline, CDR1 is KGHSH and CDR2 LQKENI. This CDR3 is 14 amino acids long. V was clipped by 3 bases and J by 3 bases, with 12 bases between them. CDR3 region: CASSPTRQNYEQYF. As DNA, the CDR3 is TGTGCCAGCTCACCTACTAGACAAAACTACGAGCAGTACTTC. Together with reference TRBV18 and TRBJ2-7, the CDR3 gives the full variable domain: NAGVMQNPRHLVRRRGQEARLRCSPMKGHSHVYWYRQLPEEGLKFMVYLQKENIIDESGMPKERFSAEFPKEGPSILRIQQVVRGDSAAYFCASSPTRQNYEQYFGPGTRLTVT.

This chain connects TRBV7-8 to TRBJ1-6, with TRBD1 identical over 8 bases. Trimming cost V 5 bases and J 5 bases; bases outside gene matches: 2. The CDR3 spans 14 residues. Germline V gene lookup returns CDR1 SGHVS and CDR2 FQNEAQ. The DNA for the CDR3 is TGTGCCAGCAGCCTGACAGGGGATAATTCACCCCTCCACTTT. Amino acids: CASSLTGDNSPLHF.

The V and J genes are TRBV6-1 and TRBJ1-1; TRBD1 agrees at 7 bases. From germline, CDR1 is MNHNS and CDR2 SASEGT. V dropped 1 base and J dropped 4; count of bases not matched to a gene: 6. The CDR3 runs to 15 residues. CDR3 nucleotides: TGTGCCAGCAGTGAAGTTCGGGCAGGGGGCACTGAAGCTTTCTTT. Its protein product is CASSEVRAGGTEAFF.

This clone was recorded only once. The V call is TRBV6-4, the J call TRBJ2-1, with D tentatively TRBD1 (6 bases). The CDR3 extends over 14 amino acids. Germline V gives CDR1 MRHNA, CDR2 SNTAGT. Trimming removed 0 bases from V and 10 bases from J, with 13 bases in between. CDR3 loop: CASSDSQGNKEQFF. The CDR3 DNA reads TGTGCCAGCAGTGACTCACAGGGAAATAAGGAGCAGTTCTTC.

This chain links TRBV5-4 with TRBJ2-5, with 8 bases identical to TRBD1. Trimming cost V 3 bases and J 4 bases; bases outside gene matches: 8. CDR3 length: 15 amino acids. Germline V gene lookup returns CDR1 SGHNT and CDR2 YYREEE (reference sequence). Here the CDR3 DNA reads TGTGCCAGCAGCTCTCCAGGACAGGGCGGAGAGACCCAGTACTTC. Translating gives CASSSPGQGGETQYF.

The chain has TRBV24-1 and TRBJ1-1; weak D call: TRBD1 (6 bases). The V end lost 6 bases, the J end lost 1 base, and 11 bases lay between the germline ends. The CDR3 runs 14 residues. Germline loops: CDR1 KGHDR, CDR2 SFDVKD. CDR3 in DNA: TGTGCCACCAGTACCGGCAGGGGGAACACTGAAGCTTTCTTT. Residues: CATSTGRGNTEAFF.

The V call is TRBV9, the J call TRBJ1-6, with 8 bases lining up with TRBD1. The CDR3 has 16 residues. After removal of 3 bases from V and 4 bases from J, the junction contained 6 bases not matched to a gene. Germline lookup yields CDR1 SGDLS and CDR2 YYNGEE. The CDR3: CASSDDQGAYNSPLHF. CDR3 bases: TGTGCCAGCAGCGACGACCAGGGGGCGTATAATTCACCCCTCCACTTT.

The CDR3 sequence: CASSSQGQGGYEQYF. CDR3 nucleotide sequence: TGTGCCAGCAGTTCGCAGGGACAGGGGGGCTACGAGCAGTACTTC. The rearrangement links TRBV27 to TRBJ2-7; TRBD1 aligns across 11 bases. The length of the CDR3 is 15 residues. With 4 bases clipped from V and 3 bases from J, the junction kept 5 bases outside the gene matches. The germline V gene has CDR1 MNHEY and CDR2 SMNVEV (reference sequence).

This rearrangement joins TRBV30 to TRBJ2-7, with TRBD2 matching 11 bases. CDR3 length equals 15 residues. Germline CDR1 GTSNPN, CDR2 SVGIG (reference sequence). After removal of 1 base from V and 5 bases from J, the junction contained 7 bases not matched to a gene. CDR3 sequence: CAWSATSGSPHEQYF. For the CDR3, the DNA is TGTGCCTGGAGTGCTACTAGCGGGAGTCCCCACGAGCAGTACTTC.

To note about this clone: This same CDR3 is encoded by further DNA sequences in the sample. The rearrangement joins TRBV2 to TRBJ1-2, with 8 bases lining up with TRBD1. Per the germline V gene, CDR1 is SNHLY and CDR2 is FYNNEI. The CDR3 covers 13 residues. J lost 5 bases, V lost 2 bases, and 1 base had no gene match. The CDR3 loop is CASSENRGYGYTF. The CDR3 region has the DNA TGTGCCAGCAGTGAAAACAGGGGGTATGGCTACACCTTC.

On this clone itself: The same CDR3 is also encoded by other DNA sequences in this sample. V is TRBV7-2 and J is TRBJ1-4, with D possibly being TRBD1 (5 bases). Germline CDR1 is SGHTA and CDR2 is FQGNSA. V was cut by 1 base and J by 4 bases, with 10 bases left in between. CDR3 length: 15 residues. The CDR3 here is CASSLGGGGNEKLFF. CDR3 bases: TGTGCCAGCAGCTTAGGGGGGGGAGGTAATGAAAAACTGTTTTTT.

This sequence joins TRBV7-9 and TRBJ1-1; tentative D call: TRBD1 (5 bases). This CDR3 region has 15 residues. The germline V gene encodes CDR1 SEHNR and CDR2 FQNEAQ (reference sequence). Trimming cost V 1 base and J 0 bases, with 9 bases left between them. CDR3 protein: CASSLVAGLNTEAFF. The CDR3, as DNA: TGTGCCAGCAGCTTAGTGGCAGGGTTGAACACTGAAGCTTTCTTT.